This T cell receptor beta chain came from a study of cytomegalovirus exposure and HLA in healthy donors. V lost 1 base, J lost 3 bases, and 6 bases lay in between. The CDR3 extends over 13 amino acids. CDR1 is MGHRA and CDR2 is YSYEKL in the germline V gene. This clone has just a few counts. The antigen is undetermined. Findings of the study overall: Most TCRs appeared rarely, but some public TCRs recurred in many donors.

This PCR relied on a set of 60 Vbeta primers and 13 Jbeta primers. Measured with immunoSEQ multiplex PCR; TCRdb has only the in-frame clones, and not every one. The sample shows 160,000 or so clones, over 75% of them seen only once. Healthy bone marrow donors formed the donor group. This TCR was recovered from a man in his fifties or sixties in good health and CMV-seronegative. The material sequenced was PBMCs. The gene calls are TRBV4-1 and TRBJ1-1; the D is unclear. The CDR3 DNA sequence: TGCGCCAGCAGCCAAGTACCGGACACTGAAGCTTTCTTT. Amino acid sequence: CASSQVPDTEAFF.